Below are 29 T cell receptor beta chains sequenced from a single sample in a study of shared clonotypes between healthy human individuals. Assay used: immunoSEQ multiplex PCR; TCRdb lists only in-frame clones, some missing. The sample includes a few million clones, approximately 95% of them seen just once. The material sequenced was naive CD4+ T cells from PBMCs. Subset specified: CD45RA+ positively selected. The receptors stem from a man aged 18 to 30 in good health. Some clones in this sample may be carry-over from other donors' samples.

The rearrangement uses TRBV7-9 and TRBJ1-6; possible D gene TRBD1, 5 bases. Trimming stripped 0 bases from V and 7 bases from J, with 10 bases between. CDR1 is SEHNR and CDR2 is FQNEAQ in the germline V gene (reference sequence). The CDR3 runs to 15 residues. For the CDR3, the DNA is TGTGCCAGCAGCTTAGCAGGGGAAAGAAATTCACCCCTCCACTTT. Encoded protein: CASSLAGERNSPLHF.

The rearrangement joins TRBV27 to TRBJ2-7; 9 bases line up with TRBD1. Looked up from germline, CDR1 is MNHEY and CDR2 is SMNVEV (reference sequence). The CDR3 totals 14 residues. Trimming removed 6 bases from V and 8 bases from J; junction bases left unmatched: 11. The CDR3 bases are TGTGCCAGCAGACTCACCGGGACAGGGTCACAGCAGTACTTC. Protein: CASRLTGTGSQQYF.

The genes are TRBV28 and TRBJ1-2; D might be TRBD1 (6 bases). Germline V gene sequence: CDR1 MDHEN, CDR2 SYDVKM. Trimming shortened V by 2 bases and J by 3 bases, and 13 bases separated the two germline ends. The CDR3 length is 15 residues. The CDR3 DNA follows: TGTGCCAGCAGTTTAGGGCAGGGGAGTCACTATGGCTACACCTTC. Protein product: CASSLGQGSHYGYTF.

The rearrangement uses TRBV6-5 and TRBJ2-7; the D gene could be TRBD1 or TRBD2 (6 bases each). CDR1 is MNHEY, CDR2 SVGAGI, per germline. V was trimmed by 8 bases and J by 0 bases, leaving 11 bases between them. The CDR3 runs to 13 residues. CDR3 sequence: CASSGAASYEQYF. CDR3 in DNA: TGTGCCAGCTCGGGGGCAGCCTCCTACGAGCAGTACTTC.

This rearrangement joins TRBV7-3 to TRBJ2-1, with TRBD1 matching over 7 bases. Per germline, CDR1 SGHTA and CDR2 FQGTGA. The CDR3 covers 16 residues. Trimming cost V 5 bases and J 1 base; bases outside gene matches: 8. The CDR3 here is CASSQQGPASYNEQFF. The CDR3 coding sequence is TGTGCCAGCAGCCAACAGGGGCCGGCTTCCTACAATGAGCAGTTCTTC.

The chain employs TRBV4-2 and TRBJ1-4; D is ambiguous. This CDR3 region has 15 residues. V dropped 0 bases and J dropped 8 bases, with 13 bases sitting between them. The germline gives CDR1 LGHNA, CDR2 YNFKEQ. CDR3 coding DNA: TGTGCCAGCAGCCAAGACCGAGGGTTCGGGGAAAAACTGTTTTTT. Protein: CASSQDRGFGEKLFF.

The chain carries TRBV7-3 and TRBJ2-1; D is perhaps TRBD2 (5 bases). There are 15 residues in the CDR3. Germline V gene sequence: CDR1 SGHTA, CDR2 FQGTGA. V lost 1 base and J 8 bases, leaving 15 bases between the germline ends. CDR3 sequence: CASSLSRASPYEQFF. The CDR3 bases are TGTGCCAGCAGCTTAAGCCGGGCTAGCCCCTATGAGCAGTTCTTC.

V gene TRBV7-2 combines with J gene TRBJ2-4; no firm D call. Trimming took off 3 bases at V and 0 bases at J, with 12 bases between the two ends. The germline CDR1 and CDR2 sequences are SGHTA and FQGNSA. CDR3 size: 16 residues. The CDR3 loop reads CASSLGSRIAKNIQYF. CDR3 DNA sequence: TGTGCCAGCAGCTTGGGGTCCCGGATAGCCAAAAACATTCAGTACTTC.

This clone has only one observation. The V and J genes are TRBV18 and TRBJ2-7; D uncertain. Per the germline V gene, CDR1 is KGHSH and CDR2 is LQKENI. V gave up 2 bases and J gave up 7 bases, with 9 bases separating them. The CDR3 length is 12 residues. The CDR3 nucleotides are TGTGCCAGCTCACCAGGGATTTTGGAGCAGTACTTC. It encodes CASSPGILEQYF.

The gene calls are TRBV5-1 and TRBJ2-1, with D maybe TRBD1 (5 bases). V lost 2 bases and J 1 base, leaving 7 bases between the germline ends. The CDR3 contains 14 residues. Germline CDR1 and CDR2: SGHRS and YFSETQ. This CDR3 reads CASSLQVSYNEQFF. CDR3 in DNA: TGCGCCAGCAGCTTACAGGTATCCTACAATGAGCAGTTCTTC.

The V call is TRBV29-1, the J call TRBJ2-5; D unclear. The CDR3 is 13 amino acids. V was cut by 6 bases and J by 5 bases, with 16 bases left in between. Germline V lookup: CDR1 SQVTM, CDR2 ANQGSEA. The CDR3 spells CSVRQLFMETQYF. Here the CDR3 DNA reads TGCAGCGTACGTCAATTGTTCATGGAGACCCAGTACTTC.

This clone was counted a single time. The genes are TRBV5-4 and TRBJ2-7, with 7 bases that match TRBD2. Germline CDR1 reads SGHNT; CDR2 reads YYREEE (reference sequence). With V trimmed by 0 bases and J by 2 bases, 5 bases remained unmatched. The CDR3 has 15 amino acids. The CDR3 DNA reads as TGTGCCAGCAGCTTGGCTGCTAGCGGAACCTACGAGCAGTACTTC. Translation gives CASSLAASGTYEQYF. The whole variable domain, filled in from reference TRBV5-4 and TRBJ2-7, reads ETGVTQSPTHLIKTRGQQVTLRCSSQSGHNTVSWYQQALGQGPQFIFQYYREEENGRGNFPPRFSGLQFPNYSSELNVNALELDDSALYLCASSLAASGTYEQYFGPGTRLTVT.

The chain recombines TRBV6-6 with TRBJ2-7, with 12 bases identical to TRBD1. The trim removed 6 bases at V and 5 bases at J, leaving 8 bases unmatched. The CDR3 runs to 15 residues. The germline CDR1 and CDR2 sequences are MNHNY and SVGAGI (reference sequence). The DNA for the CDR3 is TGTGCCAGCAGCCATCCGGGACAGGGGGCCCACGAGCAGTACTTC. It codes for CASSHPGQGAHEQYF.

This chain joins TRBV9 and TRBJ1-1; no clear D gene. CDR1 is SGDLS, CDR2 YYNGEE, per germline. The CDR3 totals 14 residues. The V and J ends lost 4 bases and 5 bases respectively, with 15 bases between them. CDR3 coding DNA: TGTGCCAGCAGCCCACGTGCGGTAGGGACTGAAGCTTTCTTT. As protein: CASSPRAVGTEAFF.

V usage is TRBV5-4 and J usage is TRBJ2-6; 7 positions agree with TRBD1. The V gene's germline CDR1 is SGHNT and CDR2 YYREEE (reference sequence). The CDR3 is made up of 16 amino acids. V gave up 4 bases and J gave up 4 bases; unmatched junction bases: 8. CDR3 in amino acids: CASSSATGVGANVLTF. The CDR3 DNA reads TGTGCCAGCAGCAGTGCAACAGGGGTCGGGGCCAACGTCCTGACTTTC.

CDR3 sequence: CASSLAGQGPEAFF. The CDR3 bases are TGCGCCAGCAGCTTGGCCGGGCAGGGGCCTGAAGCTTTCTTT. The chain is built from TRBV5-1 and TRBJ1-1; tentatively, D is TRBD1 (6 bases). CDR1 is SGHRS and CDR2 is YFSETQ in the germline V gene. CDR3 length: 14 residues. V was pared by 0 bases and J by 6 bases, with 12 bases between.

This sequence joins TRBV2 and TRBJ1-5; D is uncertain. This CDR3 comprises 13 residues. CDR1 is SNHLY and CDR2 is FYNNEI in the germline V gene. Trimming pared 4 bases from V and 11 bases from J, leaving 15 bases between. This chain's CDR3 is CASSVEPLQSQHF. The CDR3 DNA reads as TGTGCCAGCAGTGTTGAACCTCTCCAGTCCCAGCATTTT.

J is TRBJ2-1 and V is TRBV2, with D hard to call. The CDR3 covers 13 residues. Germline V gives CDR1 SNHLY, CDR2 FYNNEI. Trimming took 3 bases from V and 10 from J, leaving 13 bases between them. This CDR3 is CASSDVDPGEQFF. CDR3 DNA: TGTGCCAGCAGTGACGTGGACCCCGGAGAGCAGTTCTTC.

The V call is TRBV18, the J call TRBJ2-3; no reliable D call. This CDR3 has 14 amino acids. Per the germline V gene, CDR1 is KGHSH and CDR2 is LQKENI. Trimming took 3 bases from V and 3 from J, leaving 10 bases between them. CDR3 in amino acids: CASSPADRTDTQYF. Here the CDR3 DNA reads TGTGCCAGCTCACCGGCGGATAGGACAGATACGCAGTATTTT.

CDR3 in amino acids: CASSDGQVSTDTQYF. CDR3 bases: TGCGCCAGCAGTGATGGGCAGGTTAGCACAGATACGCAGTATTTT. This rearrangement joins TRBV10-2 to TRBJ2-3; D unresolved. The CDR3 spans 15 residues. Germline CDR1 WSHSY, CDR2 SAAADI. V dropped 3 bases and J dropped 0 bases, with 10 bases sitting between them.

The chain combines TRBV7-8 with TRBJ2-1; weak D call: TRBD2 (5 bases). CDR3 size: 16 residues. The V gene lost 5 bases and the J gene lost 4 bases, with 18 bases spanning the gap. CDR1 SGHVS and CDR2 FQNEAQ come from the germline V gene. The CDR3 reads CASSARANGIYNEQFF. Written as DNA, the CDR3 is TGTGCCAGCAGCGCCCGGGCCAACGGGATATACAATGAGCAGTTCTTC. Supplemented by reference TRBV7-8 and TRBJ2-1, the full variable domain reads GAGVSQSPRYKVAKRGQDVALRCDPISGHVSLFWYQQALGQGPEFLTYFQNEAQLDKSGLPSDRFFAERPEGSVSTLKIQRTQQEDSAVYLCASSARANGIYNEQFFGPGTRLTVL.

This sequence joins TRBV23-1 and TRBJ2-7, with 7 bases lining up with TRBD1. TRBV23-1 is an open reading frame, and its role is uncertain. CDR3 length equals 16 residues. Trimming at V came to 3 bases and at J to 4 bases, leaving 12 bases not matched to a gene. The CDR3 here is CASSHRTGLDFYEQYF. For the CDR3, the DNA is TGCGCCAGCAGTCACCGGACAGGATTAGATTTTTACGAGCAGTACTTC.

The gene calls are TRBV2 and TRBJ1-4, with 7 bases fitting TRBD1. The CDR3 covers 14 residues. Per the germline V gene, CDR1 is SNHLY and CDR2 is FYNNEI. V lost 7 bases to trimming and J lost 3 bases; unmatched junction nucleotides: 5. The CDR3 spells CASKGGQPNEKLFF. The CDR3 nucleotides are TGTGCCAGCAAGGGGGGACAGCCTAATGAAAAACTGTTTTTT.

The chain recombines TRBV28 with TRBJ1-1; the match to TRBD1 covers 8 bases. CDR3 length equals 13 residues. Trimming removed 4 bases from V and 4 bases from J; junction bases left unmatched: 2. CDR1 and CDR2 from the germline V gene are MDHEN and SYDVKM. As DNA, the CDR3 is TGTGCCAGCAGTTCGGACAGGGTCACTGAAGCTTTCTTT. Protein sequence: CASSSDRVTEAFF.

This sequence joins TRBV7-9 and TRBJ2-5, with 10 bases matching TRBD1. With V trimmed by 4 bases and J by 4 bases, 9 bases remained unmatched. The CDR3 spans 16 residues. Germline V gives CDR1 SEHNR, CDR2 FQNEAQ (reference sequence). CDR3 bases: TGTGCCAGCAGCTCGAGGACAGGGGGATTGTTAGAGACCCAGTACTTC. Translating it yields CASSSRTGGLLETQYF.

This clone was recorded once. The chain combines TRBV28 with TRBJ1-3, with 9 bases lining up with TRBD1. The CDR3 length is 14 residues. The trim removed 4 bases at V and 8 bases at J, leaving 6 bases unmatched. The germline V gene encodes CDR1 MDHEN and CDR2 SYDVKM. The CDR3 nucleotides read TGTGCCAGCAGTTCCGGGACAGGGAGTGACACCATATATTTT. This sequence encodes CASSSGTGSDTIYF.

The chain recombines TRBV6-5 with TRBJ2-7; D may be TRBD1 (6 bases). There are 14 residues in the CDR3. The V gene's germline CDR1 is MNHEY and CDR2 SVGAGI. V lost 2 bases, J lost 5 bases, and 13 bases lay in between. The CDR3 region is CASSYLGRDNEQYF. CDR3 sequence (DNA): TGTGCCAGCAGTTACCTGGGCAGGGACAACGAGCAGTACTTC.

The V and J genes are TRBV9 and TRBJ2-1, with 7 bases lining up with TRBD1. This CDR3 has 12 amino acids. In germline, CDR1 is SGDLS, CDR2 YYNGEE. The trim removed 9 bases at V and 4 bases at J, leaving 4 bases unmatched. CDR3 nucleotides: TGTGCCACCGGGACAGTTTACAATGAGCAGTTCTTC. Translating gives CATGTVYNEQFF. Combining the CDR3 with reference TRBV9 and TRBJ2-1 gives the whole variable domain DSGVTQTPKHLITATGQRVTLRCSPRSGDLSVYWYQQSLDQGLQFLIQYYNGEERAKGNILERFSAQQFPDLHSELNLSSLELGDSALYFCATGTVYNEQFFGPGTRLTVL.

The rearrangement links TRBV7-9 to TRBJ1-4; D is perhaps TRBD1 (6 bases). Trimming cost V 5 bases and J 6 bases, with 16 bases left between them. The CDR3 is 15 residues long. Per germline, CDR1 SEHNR and CDR2 FQNEAQ (reference sequence). CDR3 bases: TGTGCCAGCAGCGAGTTGACAGGTGAGTATGAAAAACTGTTTTTT. Its translation: CASSELTGEYEKLFF. The variable domain in full, with the rest retrieved from reference TRBV7-9 and TRBJ1-4, is DTGVSQNPRHKITKRGQNVTFRCDPISEHNRLYWYRQTLGQGPEFLTYFQNEAQLEKSRLLSDRFSAERPKGSFSTLEIQRTEQGDSAMYLCASSELTGEYEKLFFGSGTQLSVL.